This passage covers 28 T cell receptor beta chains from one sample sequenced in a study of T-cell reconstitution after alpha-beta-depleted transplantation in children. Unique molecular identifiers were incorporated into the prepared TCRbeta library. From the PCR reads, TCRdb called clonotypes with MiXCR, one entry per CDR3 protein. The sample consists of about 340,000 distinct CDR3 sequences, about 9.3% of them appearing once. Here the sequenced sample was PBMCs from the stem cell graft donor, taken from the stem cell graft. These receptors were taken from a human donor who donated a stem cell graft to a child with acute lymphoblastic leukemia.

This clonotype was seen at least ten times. The CDR3 protein is CASSPEEGSGANVLTF. CDR3 bases: TGCGCCAGCAGCCCAGAGGAGGGGTCGGGGGCCAACGTCCTGACTTTC. The V call is TRBV4-3, the J call TRBJ2-6; tentative D call: TRBD2 (6 bases). Trimming took 4 bases from V and 4 from J, leaving 14 bases between them. Germline CDR1 is LGHNA and CDR2 is YSLEER. This CDR3 has 16 residues.

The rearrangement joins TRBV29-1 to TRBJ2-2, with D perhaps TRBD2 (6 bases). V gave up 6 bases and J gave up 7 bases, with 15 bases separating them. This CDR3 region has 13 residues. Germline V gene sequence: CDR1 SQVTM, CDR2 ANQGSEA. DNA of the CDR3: TGCAGCGTAGAAAGGGCCGGGGGCGGGGAGCTGTTTTTT. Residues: CSVERAGGGELFF.

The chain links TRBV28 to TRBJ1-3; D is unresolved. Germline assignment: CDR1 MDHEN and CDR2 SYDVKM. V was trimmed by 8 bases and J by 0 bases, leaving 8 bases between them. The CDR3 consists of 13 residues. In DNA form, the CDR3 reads TGTGCCAGCTTAACCCCCTCTGGAAACACCATATATTTT. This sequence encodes CASLTPSGNTIYF.

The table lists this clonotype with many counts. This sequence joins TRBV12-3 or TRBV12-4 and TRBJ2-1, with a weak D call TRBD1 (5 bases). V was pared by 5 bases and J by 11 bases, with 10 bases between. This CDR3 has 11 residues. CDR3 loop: CASSLDIKQFF. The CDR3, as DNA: TGTGCCAGCAGTCTGGACATAAAGCAGTTCTTC.

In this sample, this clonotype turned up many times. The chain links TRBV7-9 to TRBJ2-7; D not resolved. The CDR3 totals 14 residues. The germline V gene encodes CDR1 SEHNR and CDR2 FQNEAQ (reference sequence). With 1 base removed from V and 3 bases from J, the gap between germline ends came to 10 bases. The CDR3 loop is CASSLEPQDYEQYF. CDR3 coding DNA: TGTGCCAGCAGCTTAGAGCCGCAGGACTACGAGCAGTACTTC.

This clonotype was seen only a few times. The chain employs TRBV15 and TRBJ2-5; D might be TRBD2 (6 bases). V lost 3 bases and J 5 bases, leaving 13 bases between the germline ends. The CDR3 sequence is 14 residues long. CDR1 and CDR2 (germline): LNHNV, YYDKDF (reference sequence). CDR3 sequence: CATSSRGGTETQYF. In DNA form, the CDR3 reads TGTGCCACCAGCAGTAGAGGCGGGACCGAGACCCAGTACTTC.

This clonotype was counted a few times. The CDR3 protein is CASSVGLAVYEQYF. In nucleotides, the CDR3 is TGTGCCAGCAGCGTCGGGCTAGCGGTTTACGAGCAGTACTTC. The V and J genes are TRBV7-2 and TRBJ2-7; TRBD2 aligns across 7 bases. The CDR3 is 14 residues long. The ends lost 5 bases at V and 4 bases at J; junction bases unmatched: 8. Germline V gene data show CDR1 as SGHTA and CDR2 as FQGNSA.

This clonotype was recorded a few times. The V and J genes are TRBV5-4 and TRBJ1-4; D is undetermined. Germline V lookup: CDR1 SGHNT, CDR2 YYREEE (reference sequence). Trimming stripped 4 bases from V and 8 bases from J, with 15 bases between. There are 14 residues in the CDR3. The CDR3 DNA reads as TGTGCCAGCAGCCGAGACCCCTCCGGGGAAAAACTGTTTTTT. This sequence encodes CASSRDPSGEKLFF.

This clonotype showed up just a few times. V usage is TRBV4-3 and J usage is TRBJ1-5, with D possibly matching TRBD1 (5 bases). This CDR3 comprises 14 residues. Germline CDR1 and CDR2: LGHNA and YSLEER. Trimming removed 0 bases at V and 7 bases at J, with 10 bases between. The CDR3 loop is CASSQDLGDQPQHF. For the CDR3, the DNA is TGCGCCAGCAGCCAAGATCTGGGGGACCAGCCCCAGCATTTT.

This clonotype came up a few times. CDR3 nucleotide sequence: TGCGCCAGCAGCTTGTCCGGGACAGGGGGCGAAGAGCAGTACTTC. It encodes CASSLSGTGGEEQYF. This chain joins TRBV5-1 and TRBJ2-7; 12 bases fit TRBD1. The CDR3 sequence is 15 residues long. Trimming cost V 1 base and J 7 bases; bases outside gene matches: 6. Germline CDR1 is SGHRS and CDR2 is YFSETQ.

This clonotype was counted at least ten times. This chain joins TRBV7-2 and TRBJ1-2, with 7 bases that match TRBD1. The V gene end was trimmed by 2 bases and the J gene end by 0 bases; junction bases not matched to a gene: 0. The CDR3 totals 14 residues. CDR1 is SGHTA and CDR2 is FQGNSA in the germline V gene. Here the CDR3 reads CASSLQGANYGYTF. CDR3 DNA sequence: TGTGCCAGCAGCTTACAGGGGGCTAACTATGGCTACACCTTC.

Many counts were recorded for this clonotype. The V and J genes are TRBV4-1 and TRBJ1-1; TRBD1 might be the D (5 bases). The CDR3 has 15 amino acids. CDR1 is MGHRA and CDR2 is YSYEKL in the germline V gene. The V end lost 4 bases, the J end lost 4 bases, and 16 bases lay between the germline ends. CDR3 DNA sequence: TGCGCCAGCAGCCTTCACATTGGGGGTGTCACTGAAGCTTTCTTT. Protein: CASSLHIGGVTEAFF.

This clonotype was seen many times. This CDR3 reads CASSLTGLAGGGGQFF. Written as DNA, the CDR3 is TGTGCCAGCAGCTTGACAGGACTAGCGGGAGGTGGCGGGCAGTTCTTC. The chain is built from TRBV27 and TRBJ2-1, with 14 bases matching TRBD2. Germline V gene sequence: CDR1 MNHEY, CDR2 SMNVEV (reference sequence). With 6 bases clipped from V and 12 bases from J, the junction kept 13 bases outside the gene matches. The CDR3 sequence is 16 residues long.

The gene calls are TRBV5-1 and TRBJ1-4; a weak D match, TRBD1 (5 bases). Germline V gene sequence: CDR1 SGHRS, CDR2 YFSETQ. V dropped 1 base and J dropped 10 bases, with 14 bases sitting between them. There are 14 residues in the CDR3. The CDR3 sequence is CASSLNPDRGKLFF. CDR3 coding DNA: TGCGCCAGCAGCTTGAACCCCGACAGAGGAAAACTGTTTTTT.

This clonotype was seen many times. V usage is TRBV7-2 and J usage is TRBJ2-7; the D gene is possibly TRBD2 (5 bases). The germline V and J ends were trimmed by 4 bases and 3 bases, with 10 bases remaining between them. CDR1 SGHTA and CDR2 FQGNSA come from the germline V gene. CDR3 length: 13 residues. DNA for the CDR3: TGTGCCAGCAGCTCAAAGAGGGACTACGAGCAGTACTTC. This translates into CASSSKRDYEQYF.

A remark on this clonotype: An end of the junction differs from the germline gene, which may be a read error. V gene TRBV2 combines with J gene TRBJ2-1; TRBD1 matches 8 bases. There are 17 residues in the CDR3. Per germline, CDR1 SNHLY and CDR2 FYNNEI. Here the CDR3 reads CACSPRAGGVINNEQFF. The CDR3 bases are TGTGCCTGCAGCCCTAGGGCAGGGGGCGTTATAAACAATGAGCAGTTCTTC.

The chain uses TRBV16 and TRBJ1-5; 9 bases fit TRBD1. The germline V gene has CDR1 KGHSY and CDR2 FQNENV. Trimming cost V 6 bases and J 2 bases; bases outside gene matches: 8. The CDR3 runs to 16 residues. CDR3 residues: CASSQDRGGGNQPQHF. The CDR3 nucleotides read TGTGCCAGCAGTCAGGACAGGGGAGGTGGCAATCAGCCCCAGCATTTT.

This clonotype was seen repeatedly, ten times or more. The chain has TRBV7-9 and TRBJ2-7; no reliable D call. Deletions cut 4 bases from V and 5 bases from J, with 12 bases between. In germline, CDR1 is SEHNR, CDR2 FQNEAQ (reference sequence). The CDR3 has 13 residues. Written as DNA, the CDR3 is TGTGCCAGCAGCTCGATTTTGGTGGACGAGCAGTACTTC. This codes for CASSSILVDEQYF.

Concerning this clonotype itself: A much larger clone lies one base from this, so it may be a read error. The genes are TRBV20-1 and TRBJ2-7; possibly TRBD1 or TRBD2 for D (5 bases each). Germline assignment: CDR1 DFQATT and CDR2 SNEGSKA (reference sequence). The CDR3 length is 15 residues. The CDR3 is CGASTGMDTAYEQYF. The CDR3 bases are TGCGGTGCTAGTACGGGGATGGACACCGCCTACGAGCAGTACTTC.

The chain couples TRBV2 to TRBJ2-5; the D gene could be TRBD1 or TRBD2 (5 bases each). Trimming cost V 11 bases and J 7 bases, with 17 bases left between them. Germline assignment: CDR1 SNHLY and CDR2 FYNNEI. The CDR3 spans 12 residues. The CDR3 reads CAGGPDAGTQYF. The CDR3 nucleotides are TGTGCCGGGGGACCCGACGCAGGGACCCAGTACTTC.

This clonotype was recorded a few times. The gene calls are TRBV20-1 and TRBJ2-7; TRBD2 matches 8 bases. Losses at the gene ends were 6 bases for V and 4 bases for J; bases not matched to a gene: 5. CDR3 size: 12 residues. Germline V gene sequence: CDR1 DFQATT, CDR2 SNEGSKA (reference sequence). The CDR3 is CSARGLVYEQYF. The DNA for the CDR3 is TGCAGTGCCCGGGGACTAGTATACGAGCAGTACTTC.

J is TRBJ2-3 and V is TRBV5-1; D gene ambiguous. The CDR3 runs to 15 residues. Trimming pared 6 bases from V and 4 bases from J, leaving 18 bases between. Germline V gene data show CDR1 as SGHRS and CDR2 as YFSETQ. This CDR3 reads CASTSSPRPADTQYF. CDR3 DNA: TGCGCCAGCACTTCAAGCCCCCGCCCCGCAGATACGCAGTATTTT.

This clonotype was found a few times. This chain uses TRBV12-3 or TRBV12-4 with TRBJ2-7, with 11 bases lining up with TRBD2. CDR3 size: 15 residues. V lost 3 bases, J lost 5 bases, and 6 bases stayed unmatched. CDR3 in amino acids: CASSFELAGVHEQYF. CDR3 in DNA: TGTGCCAGCAGTTTCGAACTAGCGGGAGTTCACGAGCAGTACTTC.

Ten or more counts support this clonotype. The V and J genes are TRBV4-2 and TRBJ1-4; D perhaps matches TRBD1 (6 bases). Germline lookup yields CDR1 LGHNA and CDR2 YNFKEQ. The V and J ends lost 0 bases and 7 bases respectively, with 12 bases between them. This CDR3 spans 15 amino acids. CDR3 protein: CASSQERDTVEKLFF. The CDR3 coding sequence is TGTGCCAGCAGCCAAGAACGGGACACCGTTGAAAAACTGTTTTTT.

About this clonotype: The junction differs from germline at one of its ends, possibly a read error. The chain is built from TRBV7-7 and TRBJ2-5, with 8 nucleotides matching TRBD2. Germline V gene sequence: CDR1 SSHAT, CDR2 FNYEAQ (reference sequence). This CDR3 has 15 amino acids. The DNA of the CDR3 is TGTGCTAGCAGCCCTCGGGACGGGGGGGTAGAGACCCAGTACTTC. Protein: CASSPRDGGVETQYF.

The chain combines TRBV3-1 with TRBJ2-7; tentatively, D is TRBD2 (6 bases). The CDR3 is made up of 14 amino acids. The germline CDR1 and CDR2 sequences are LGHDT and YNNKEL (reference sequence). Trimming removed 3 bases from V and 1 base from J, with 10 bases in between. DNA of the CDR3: TGTGCCAGCAGCCATATAGCGGCATCCTACGAGCAGTACTTC. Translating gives CASSHIAASYEQYF.

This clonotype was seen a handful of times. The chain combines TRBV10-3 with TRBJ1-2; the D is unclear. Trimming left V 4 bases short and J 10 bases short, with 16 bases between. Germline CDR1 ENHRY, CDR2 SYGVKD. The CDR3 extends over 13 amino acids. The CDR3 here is CAISARETVDYTF. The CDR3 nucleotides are TGTGCCATCAGTGCTCGGGAGACGGTAGACTACACCTTC.

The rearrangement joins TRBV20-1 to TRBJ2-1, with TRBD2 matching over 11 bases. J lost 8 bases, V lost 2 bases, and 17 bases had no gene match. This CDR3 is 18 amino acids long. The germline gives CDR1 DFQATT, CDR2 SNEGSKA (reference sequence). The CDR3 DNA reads TGCAGTGCTAGAAGACGTGAGAGGCCTAGCGGGAGGACAGATGAGCAGTTCTTC. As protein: CSARRRERPSGRTDEQFF.